The 5 T cell receptor beta chains given below trace back to one sample, sequenced in a study of blood T cell repertoires in COVID-19. Data came from immunoSEQ multiplex PCR; TCRdb stores just in-frame clones and leaves some out. Among some 400,000 clones listed, more than 85% were seen once. Source material: PBMCs or T cells enriched from blood (not recorded which). Every receptor here comes from a woman in her thirties or forties who had been exposed to COVID-19.

Concerning this clone itself: A read error may account for a junction end that differs from germline. The chain is built from TRBV6-1 and TRBJ1-3, with 9 bases aligning to TRBD1. Germline CDR1 is MNHNS and CDR2 is SASEGT. This CDR3 region has 17 residues. The CDR3 DNA reads TGTGCCAGCAGTAAAGCCGACAGGGGGTATTCTGGAAACACCATATATTTT. Its translation: CASSKADRGYSGNTIYF.

There are a few counts of this clone. The chain has TRBV2 and TRBJ2-2; maybe TRBD2 (7 bases). The CDR3 is 16 residues long. Germline CDR1 is SNHLY and CDR2 is FYNNEI. Trimming pared 6 bases from V and 5 bases from J, leaving 19 bases between. The CDR3 region is CASRADGGLRTGELFF. CDR3 nucleotides: TGTGCCAGCAGGGCCGACGGGGGGCTTCGGACCGGGGAGCTGTTTTTT.

The genes are TRBV12-3 or TRBV12-4 and TRBJ1-6; 9 positions match TRBD1. After removal of 6 bases from V and 10 bases from J, the junction contained 1 base not matched to a gene. The CDR3 totals 12 residues. CDR3 sequence: CASRGQGSPLHF. The CDR3 nucleotides are TGTGCCAGCAGGGGACAGGGCTCACCCCTCCACTTT.

In nucleotides, the CDR3 is TGTGCCACCAGCAGAGCCGGACTAGCGGGAGTCTACGAGCAGTACTTC. Translation gives CATSRAGLAGVYEQYF. This chain uses TRBV15 with TRBJ2-7, with 13 bases lining up with TRBD2. V gave up 1 base and J gave up 3 bases; unmatched junction bases: 3. The CDR3 covers 16 residues. Germline lookup yields CDR1 LNHNV and CDR2 YYDKDF (reference sequence).

As DNA, the CDR3 is TGTGCCACCAGCAGAGAACTGGATGGCTACACCTTC. As protein: CATSRELDGYTF. The chain has TRBV15 and TRBJ1-2; D not resolved. V was cut by 0 bases and J by 6 bases, with 5 bases left in between. In germline, CDR1 is LNHNV, CDR2 YYDKDF (reference sequence). The CDR3 extends over 12 amino acids.